One TCR beta chain is described in this entry. The sample originates from a study of sequential checkpoint blockade in melanoma. Overall study: Arm A got nivolumab then ipilimumab; arm B the reverse, 1:1. Around 21 patients had matched tumor biopsies before treatment and at week 13 after nivolumab or ipilimumab alone.

Assay: immunoSEQ multiplex PCR; the TCRdb copy retains only in-frame clones and omits some. Among about 18,000 clones listed, less than 30% were seen once. Documented treatment: randomized to nivolumab then ipilimumab (arm A) or the reverse (arm B). None of the patients previously received DNA-damaging chemotherapy. Sequencing used tumor tissue (inferred from file names), obtained from a patient given nivolumab and ipilimumab in sequence. The source is a human donor with melanoma.

The CDR3 sequence is CASSLEGTGGQKLFF. The CDR3 DNA reads TGCGCCAGCAGCTTGGAGGGGACAGGGGGCCAAAAACTGTTTTTT. The V call is TRBV5-1, the J call TRBJ1-4; 12 positions agree with TRBD1. Germline V lookup: CDR1 SGHRS, CDR2 YFSETQ. V lost 0 bases to trimming and J lost 9 bases; unmatched junction nucleotides: 3. The CDR3 contains 15 residues.